The 27 T cell receptor beta chains below come from one sample, sequenced in a study of OX40 agonist ivuxolimab in advanced cancers. Assay: immunoSEQ multiplex PCR; the TCRdb copy retains only in-frame clones and omits some. Of 95,000 to 100,000 clones in the sample, about 92% are singletons; the top ten hold around 1.5%. The material was CD4+ or CD8+ T cells sorted from blood, obtained in a trial of the OX40 agonist ivuxolimab. These receptor sequences come from an adult with an advanced solid tumor such as melanoma, head and neck, liver or kidney cancer.

The chain couples TRBV5-1 to TRBJ2-3; D gene unclear. This CDR3 is built from 12 residues. The germline V gene encodes CDR1 SGHRS and CDR2 YFSETQ. Trimming left V 0 bases short and J 2 bases short, with 1 base between. CDR3 sequence (DNA): TGCGCCAGCAGCTTGGCCACAGATACGCAGTATTTT. It codes for CASSLATDTQYF.

The chain employs TRBV4-1 and TRBJ2-2, with a possible D match to TRBD2 (6 bases). This CDR3 comprises 17 residues. V was pared by 5 bases and J by 5 bases, with 21 bases between. Looked up from germline, CDR1 is MGHRA and CDR2 is YSYEKL. The CDR3 is CASSKSPVGGRTGELFF. In DNA, the CDR3 is TGCGCCAGCAGCAAATCCCCGGTGGGGGGTCGGACCGGGGAGCTGTTTTTT.

The chain links TRBV4-3 to TRBJ1-2, with TRBD1 matching 7 bases. The CDR3 totals 15 residues. V lost 0 bases, J lost 4 bases, and 5 bases stayed unmatched. Per the germline V gene, CDR1 is LGHNA and CDR2 is YSLEER. In nucleotides, the CDR3 is TGCGCCAGCAGCCAAGATCGGGACAGCCTCTATGGCTACACCTTC. The encoded protein is CASSQDRDSLYGYTF.

This chain links TRBV5-1 with TRBJ2-1; D might be TRBD1 (5 bases). Per germline, CDR1 SGHRS and CDR2 YFSETQ. V lost 4 bases and J 0 bases, leaving 11 bases between the germline ends. The CDR3 sequence is 15 residues long. In DNA, the CDR3 is TGCGCCAGCAGCCTCGACAGCAGCTCCTACAATGAGCAGTTCTTC. Its protein product is CASSLDSSSYNEQFF.

The rearrangement links TRBV6-5 to TRBJ2-1; D may match TRBD1 or TRBD2 (7 bases each). Per germline, CDR1 MNHEY and CDR2 SVGAGI. V lost 4 bases and J 5 bases, leaving 18 bases between the germline ends. The CDR3 has 16 residues. CDR3 coding DNA: TGTGCCAGCAGTTTCGGAAAGGGGGCGGGGGACAATGAGCAGTTCTTC. It yields the protein CASSFGKGAGDNEQFF.

This rearrangement joins TRBV11-3 to TRBJ2-7; 9 bases line up with TRBD1. The CDR3 extends over 15 amino acids. In germline, CDR1 is SGHNT, CDR2 YENEEA. V lost 0 bases, J lost 7 bases, and 7 bases stayed unmatched. The CDR3 region is CASSLEGQGIGEQYF. The CDR3 DNA reads as TGTGCCAGCAGCTTAGAGGGACAGGGCATTGGTGAGCAGTACTTC.

The chain employs TRBV7-9 and TRBJ1-1; 11 bases fit TRBD1. V was clipped by 5 bases and J by 4 bases; unmatched bases: 3. Germline CDR1 and CDR2: SEHNR and FQNEAQ (reference sequence). The CDR3 covers 14 residues. In DNA form, the CDR3 reads TGTGCCAGCAGCCGGGGGACAGGGGGCACTGAAGCTTTCTTT. Its protein is CASSRGTGGTEAFF.

The chain couples TRBV13 to TRBJ2-7; 14 bases are shared with TRBD2. CDR1 PRHDT and CDR2 FYEKMQ come from the germline V gene (reference sequence). This CDR3 contains 14 residues. With V trimmed by 5 bases and J by 9 bases, 6 bases remained unmatched. CDR3 in amino acids: CASSQTSGRAGQYF. CDR3 nucleotides: TGTGCCAGCAGCCAGACTAGCGGGAGGGCCGGGCAGTACTTC. Full variable domain (remainder filled in from reference TRBV13 and TRBJ2-7): AAGVIQSPRHLIKEKRETATLKCYPIPRHDTVYWYQQGPGQDPQFLISFYEKMQSDKGSIPDRFSAQQFSDYHSELNMSSLELGDSALYFCASSQTSGRAGQYFGPGTRLTVT.

The genes are TRBV2 and TRBJ2-1, with D tentatively TRBD1 (6 bases). The CDR3 covers 15 residues. Germline V gene data show CDR1 as SNHLY and CDR2 as FYNNEI. The V and J ends lost 2 bases and 2 bases respectively, with 10 bases between them. CDR3 in amino acids: CASSEWAGAYNEQFF. The CDR3 DNA reads TGTGCCAGCAGTGAATGGGCAGGGGCCTACAATGAGCAGTTCTTC.

This chain joins TRBV27 and TRBJ2-2; D possibly corresponds to TRBD1 (5 bases). The CDR3 has 15 residues. Germline assignment: CDR1 MNHEY and CDR2 SMNVEV (reference sequence). The ends were cut back, 8 bases at V and 6 bases at J, with 19 bases in the middle. The CDR3 nucleotides read TGTGCCAGCCGGAGTTACAGGCTAACCTCCGGGGAGCTGTTTTTT. It translates to CASRSYRLTSGELFF.

The V gene is TRBV7-9, the J gene TRBJ1-4; a possible D gene is TRBD1 (5 bases). Germline assignment: CDR1 SEHNR and CDR2 FQNEAQ (reference sequence). The CDR3 totals 14 residues. Deletions cut 5 bases from V and 3 bases from J, with 10 bases between. CDR3 nucleotides: TGTGCCAGCAGCCTGGGACCGCCTAATGAAAAACTGTTTTTT. Amino acids: CASSLGPPNEKLFF. The whole variable domain, remainder taken from reference TRBV7-9 and TRBJ1-4, is DTGVSQNPRHKITKRGQNVTFRCDPISEHNRLYWYRQTLGQGPEFLTYFQNEAQLEKSRLLSDRFSAERPKGSFSTLEIQRTEQGDSAMYLCASSLGPPNEKLFFGSGTQLSVL.

The gene calls are TRBV5-3 and TRBJ1-1, with D hard to call. TRBV5-3 is known as an ORF, though its function is uncertain. V lost 1 base, J lost 5 bases, and 6 bases lay in between. This CDR3 contains 12 residues. For the CDR3, the DNA is TGTGCCAGAAGCTTGAGGCGGACTGAAGCTTTCTTT. Protein sequence: CARSLRRTEAFF.

This sequence joins TRBV10-3 and TRBJ1-1; D is perhaps TRBD1 (5 bases). Trimming pared 3 bases from V and 11 bases from J, leaving 13 bases between. Germline lookup yields CDR1 ENHRY and CDR2 SYGVKD. This CDR3 comprises 12 residues. The CDR3 DNA is TGTGCCATCAGTGATCGGGGGGAGTGGGCTTTCTTT. Protein: CAISDRGEWAFF.

V gene TRBV4-3 combines with J gene TRBJ2-1; TRBD2 is a possible D gene (6 bases). The CDR3 extends over 17 amino acids. The germline CDR1 and CDR2 sequences are LGHNA and YSLEER. Trimming stripped 4 bases from V and 4 bases from J, with 20 bases between. The CDR3 coding sequence is TGCGCCAGCAGCCCCCAGCTAGGGGACTTTTTATACAATGAGCAGTTCTTC. Protein: CASSPQLGDFLYNEQFF.

This chain links TRBV6-6 with TRBJ2-3, with 7 bases lining up with TRBD2. The CDR3 runs 14 residues. CDR1 and CDR2 (germline): MNHNY, SVGAGI (reference sequence). V lost 8 bases to trimming and J lost 0 bases; unmatched junction nucleotides: 5. The CDR3 sequence is CASGRGGSTDTQYF. In DNA, the CDR3 is TGTGCCAGCGGTCGGGGAGGGAGCACAGATACGCAGTATTTT.

This chain uses TRBV30 with TRBJ2-1; D is unresolved. Deletions cut 5 bases from V and 6 bases from J, with 8 bases between. Germline V gene data show CDR1 as GTSNPN and CDR2 as SVGIG (reference sequence). This CDR3 comprises 11 residues. CDR3 sequence (DNA): TGTGCCTGGTCAAACGTCAATGAGCAGTTCTTC. Its translation is CAWSNVNEQFF.

The rearrangement uses TRBV10-3 and TRBJ1-4; possibly TRBD1 for D (5 bases). With 0 bases removed from V and 7 bases from J, the gap between germline ends came to 12 bases. The CDR3 consists of 15 residues. CDR1 is ENHRY, CDR2 SYGVKD, per germline. In DNA, the CDR3 is TGTGCCATCAGTGAGTCGGGGCCCGAGGGTGAAAAACTGTTTTTT. It codes for CAISESGPEGEKLFF.

V usage is TRBV7-9 and J usage is TRBJ2-1, with D possibly TRBD2 on 7 matching bases. This CDR3 has 15 residues. Germline CDR1 is SEHNR and CDR2 is FQNEAQ (reference sequence). The ends were cut back, 5 bases at V and 5 bases at J, with 16 bases in the middle. For the CDR3, the DNA is TGTGCCAGCAGCCTAGGGGGGGAAGGGCACAATGAGCAGTTCTTC. It codes for CASSLGGEGHNEQFF.

The V gene is TRBV7-3, the J gene TRBJ2-2, with 9 nucleotides matching TRBD1. The germline gives CDR1 SGHTA, CDR2 FQGTGA. V lost 4 bases to trimming and J lost 5 bases; unmatched junction nucleotides: 2. The CDR3 is 14 amino acids. CDR3 loop: CASSWDRETGELFF. For the CDR3, the DNA is TGTGCCAGCAGCTGGGACAGGGAGACCGGGGAGCTGTTTTTT. Together with reference TRBV7-3 and TRBJ2-2, the CDR3 gives the full variable domain: GAGVSQTPSNKVTEKGKYVELRCDPISGHTALYWYRQSLGQGPEFLIYFQGTGAADDSGLPNDRFFAVRPEGSVSTLKIQRTERGDSAVYLCASSWDRETGELFFGEGSRLTVL.

This clone has a single count. The rearrangement uses TRBV10-3 and TRBJ1-1; maybe TRBD1 (6 bases). This CDR3 comprises 13 residues. Trimming took 4 bases from V and 1 from J, leaving 7 bases between them. CDR1 and CDR2 from the germline V gene are ENHRY and SYGVKD. The CDR3 here is CAISGTENTEAFF. The CDR3 nucleotides are TGTGCCATCAGTGGGACAGAGAACACTGAAGCTTTCTTT.

The rearrangement uses TRBV30 and TRBJ2-3; D tentatively reads TRBD1 or TRBD2 (6 bases each). Between the trimmed V and J ends, which lost 2 bases and 0 bases, there was a span of 15 bases. In germline, CDR1 is GTSNPN, CDR2 SVGIG (reference sequence). This CDR3 spans 16 amino acids. The CDR3: CAWSQSGGGSTDTQYF. The CDR3 region has the DNA TGTGCCTGGAGTCAGAGCGGAGGGGGTAGCACAGATACGCAGTATTTT.

The chain couples TRBV10-3 to TRBJ2-1, with a tentative D call TRBD1 (6 bases). CDR1 is ENHRY and CDR2 is SYGVKD in the germline V gene. The CDR3 runs to 14 residues. V lost 3 bases to trimming and J lost 5 bases, with 11 bases between them. CDR3 region: CAISDLDRNNEQFF. The CDR3 bases are TGTGCCATCAGTGATCTCGACAGGAACAATGAGCAGTTCTTC.

The chain employs TRBV11-3 and TRBJ2-5; D gene unclear. The CDR3 is 14 residues long. V shed 5 bases and J shed 1 base, with 11 bases lying between them. Germline V CDR1 and CDR2: SGHNT, YENEEA. CDR3 in amino acids: CASSMDAFQETQYF. DNA for the CDR3: TGTGCCAGCAGCATGGACGCCTTCCAAGAGACCCAGTACTTC.

The V and J genes are TRBV7-2 and TRBJ2-1; a weak D match, TRBD1 (6 bases). Germline V lookup: CDR1 SGHTA, CDR2 FQGNSA. Trimming removed 3 bases from V and 6 bases from J, with 21 bases in between. CDR3 length: 17 residues. CDR3 sequence (DNA): TGTGCCAGCAGCTTTTTAAGTAGTCTTCAGGGGTCCAATGAGCAGTTCTTC. This sequence encodes CASSFLSSLQGSNEQFF. The full variable domain, completed using reference TRBV7-2 and TRBJ2-1, is GAGVSQSPSNKVTEKGKDVELRCDPISGHTALYWYRQSLGQGLEFLIYFQGNSAPDKSGLPSDRFSAERTGGSVSTLTIQRTQQEDSAVYLCASSFLSSLQGSNEQFFGPGTRLTVL.

The gene calls are TRBV28 and TRBJ2-7; D is undetermined. The CDR3 has 12 amino acids. V shed 3 bases and J shed 2 bases, with 5 bases lying between them. The germline V gene has CDR1 MDHEN and CDR2 SYDVKM. The CDR3 protein is CASSFRPYEQYF. The CDR3 region has the DNA TGTGCCAGCAGTTTTAGGCCCTACGAGCAGTACTTC.

The V and J genes are TRBV5-1 and TRBJ2-5; possibly TRBD2 for D (6 bases). Germline CDR1 and CDR2: SGHRS and YFSETQ. V dropped 0 bases and J dropped 4 bases, with 13 bases sitting between them. The CDR3 spans 15 residues. The CDR3 is CASSLDGGIRETQYF. CDR3 bases: TGCGCCAGCAGCTTGGACGGCGGGATAAGAGAGACCCAGTACTTC.

The rearrangement links TRBV4-2 to TRBJ2-7; the D is unclear. The V gene lost 0 bases and the J gene lost 5 bases, with 14 bases spanning the gap. CDR3 size: 15 residues. Germline V CDR1 and CDR2: LGHNA, YNFKEQ. In DNA form, the CDR3 reads TGTGCCAGCAGCCAAGAAGGCGGAGTCGGAAACGAGCAGTACTTC. It specifies CASSQEGGVGNEQYF.